This TCR beta chain derives from a study of T cell responses to AZD1222 COVID-19 vaccine. Pooled samples include second doses given at about 4 or 12 weeks. This CDR3 has 17 residues. Remarks on this clone: The antigen remains undetermined.

Clones were read by immunoSEQ multiplex PCR, and TCRdb kept only the in-frame ones, dropping some. The sample lists about 81,000 clones, 80% to 95% occurring once. General study points: As reported, nearly half of all spike-specific TCRs target variant regions that are unmutated. Donors in the cohort were predominantly white British and more often female, and clonal diversity was possibly underestimated.

The specimen was peripheral blood, collected 28 days after the second AZD1222 dose. The chain joins TRBV21-1 to TRBJ1-5; the table's D gene call, TRBD1, was not cross checked with the DNA. TRBV21-1 is annotated as a pseudogene. The sequence derives from an adult who received the AZD1222 COVID-19 vaccine. DNA for the CDR3: TGTGCCAGCAGCAACGAGGACAGAGATTTTAGCAATCAGCCCCAGCATTTT. This gives the protein CASSNEDRDFSNQPQHF.